This TCR beta chain is from a study of T-cell memory formation after mild COVID-19 (dated by TCRdb to the early 2020s). Describing the broader study: TCR sequence clusters from the two donors were found to be largely donor specific. The cohort was made up of two young adult volunteers, one female and one male, who were previously healthy. Longitudinal TCRalpha and TCRbeta repertoire sequencing tracked T-cell clones expanding and contracting after mild COVID-19 in a couple of donors.

Overall study outcomes, separate from this receptor: The second-wave clones that peaked on day 37 were not confirmed to be SARS-CoV-2 specific. Only a couple of mild cases were covered in the study, and larger cohorts including severe cases with pre-infection samples were considered necessary. Clones that contracted from day 15 to 85 showed balanced CD4/CD8 phenotypes, whereas a second wave of clones that expanded from day 15 to 37 leaned towards CD4+. Contracting CD4+ clones turned up mainly in the CM and EM memory subsets, whereas EMRA was where CD8+ clones were enriched. Some responding clones were found in pre-infection memory, which suggests that pre-existing cross-reactive memory T cells took part in the SARS-CoV-2 response.

With respect to this clonotype: There is no known antigen for this receptor. No base-level quality is on record; no much larger clone is a single base apart.

Ficoll-Paque density gradient centrifugation was used to isolate PBMCs. Trimming at the junction amounts to 6 bases on V and 3 bases on J, and the germline ends lie 15 bases apart. The CDR1 and CDR2 encoded by the germline V gene are SQVTM and ANQGSEA. Reading from cysteine to phenylalanine, the CDR3 counts 13 amino acids. Only the CDR3 DNA stays, 39 bases, in frame from base 1. These reads were obtained on an Illumina NovaSeq 6000. cDNA libraries for TCRalpha and TCRbeta were prepared by 5'RACE using constant-segment primers, with sample barcodes and unique molecular identifiers added. RNA was extracted from every sample with Trizol reagent. Libraries were amplified in two PCR steps, with a second sample barcode and Illumina TruSeq adapters added in the second step. Sequencing of libraries was performed on an Illumina NovaSeq with 2 x 150 bp paired-end reads. The original pipeline was this. With migec v1.2.7, reads were demultiplexed and then collapsed into UMI-guided consensus sequences. Using mixcr v2.1.11, the UMI consensuses were aligned to TRA and TRB V and J templates and assembled into clonotypes. A clonotype was counted as expanded or contracted only if both edgeR and NoisET called the change significant, with noise models trained on biological replicates. For edgeR calls, a false discovery rate-adjusted p below 0.01 and a log2 fold-change threshold of 1 were applied. As an exploratory analysis of dynamics, max-normalized trajectories of the 1000 most abundant clonotypes were examined by PCA with hierarchical clustering. The CD4 or CD8 phenotype of responding clones was assigned using the separately sequenced CD4+ and CD8+ repertoires. TCRdb applied fastp at Q25 and MiXCR to the public reads, then kept only in-frame beta chains. Under each unique CDR3 protein, matching rows form one entry showing the most common genes and DNA. TCRdb, not the original authors, processed these V and J calls. The sample data list a few hundred thousand distinct CDR3 sequences, and roughly an eighth of these were observed just once. The top ten constitute around 20% of the sample.

Recombination connected TRBV29-1 to TRBJ2-7; the D gene is possibly TRBD1 or TRBD2, each agreeing over 5 bases. Sequencing was performed on PBMCs or a T cell subset sorted from them (not recorded which). The receptor was isolated from a man between 18 and 35 years old who had mild COVID-19 (a few samples of this study predate the infection). The sample titles of this study are shuffled in the database, so cell type and time point are left out; the donor was told from shared clones. The DNA sequence follows: TGCAGCGTCCACGAGGGGCTTAACTACGAGCAGTACTTC. It specifies CSVHEGLNYEQYF.